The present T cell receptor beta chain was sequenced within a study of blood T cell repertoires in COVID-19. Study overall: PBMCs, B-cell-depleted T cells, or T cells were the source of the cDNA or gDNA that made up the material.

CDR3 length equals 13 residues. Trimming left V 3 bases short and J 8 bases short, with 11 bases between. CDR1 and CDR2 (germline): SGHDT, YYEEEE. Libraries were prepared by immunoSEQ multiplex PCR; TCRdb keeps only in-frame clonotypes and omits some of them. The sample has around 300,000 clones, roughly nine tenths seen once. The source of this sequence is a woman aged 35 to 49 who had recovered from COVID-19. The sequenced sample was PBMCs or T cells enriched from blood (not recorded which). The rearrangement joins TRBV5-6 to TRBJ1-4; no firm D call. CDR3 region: CASSSGAGEKLFF. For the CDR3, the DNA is TGTGCCAGCAGCTCGGGCGCGGGAGAAAAACTGTTTTTT.